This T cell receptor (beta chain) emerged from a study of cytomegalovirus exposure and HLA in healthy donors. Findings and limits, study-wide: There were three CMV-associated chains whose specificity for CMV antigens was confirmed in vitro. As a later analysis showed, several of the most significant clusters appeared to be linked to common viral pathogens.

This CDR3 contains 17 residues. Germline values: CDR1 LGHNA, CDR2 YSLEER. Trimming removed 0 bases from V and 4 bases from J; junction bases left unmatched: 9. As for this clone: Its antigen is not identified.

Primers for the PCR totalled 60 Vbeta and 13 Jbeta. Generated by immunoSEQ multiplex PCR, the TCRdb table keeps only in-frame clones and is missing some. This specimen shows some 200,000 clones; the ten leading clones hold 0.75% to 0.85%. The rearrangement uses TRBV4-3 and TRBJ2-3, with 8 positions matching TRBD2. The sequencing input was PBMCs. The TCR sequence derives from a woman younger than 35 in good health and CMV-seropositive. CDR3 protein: CASSQESIAGGADTQYF. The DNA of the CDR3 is TGCGCCAGCAGCCAAGAGAGTATCGCGGGGGGCGCAGATACGCAGTATTTT.